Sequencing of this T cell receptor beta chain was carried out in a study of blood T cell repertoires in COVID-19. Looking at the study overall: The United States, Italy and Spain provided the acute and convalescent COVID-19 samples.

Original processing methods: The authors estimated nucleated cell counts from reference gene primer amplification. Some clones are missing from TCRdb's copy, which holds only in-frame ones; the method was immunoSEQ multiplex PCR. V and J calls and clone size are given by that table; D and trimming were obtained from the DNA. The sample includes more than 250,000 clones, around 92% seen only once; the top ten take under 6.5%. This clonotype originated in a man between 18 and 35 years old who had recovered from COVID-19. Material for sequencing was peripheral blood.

As DNA, the CDR3 is TGTGCCAGCAGCTTTATGGACAGGAGCCCGGCCGAAAAACTGTTTTTT. Translated: CASSFMDRSPAEKLFF. The chain recombines TRBV7-2 with TRBJ1-4; 7 positions agree with TRBD1. Germline V lookup: CDR1 SGHTA, CDR2 FQGNSA. The trim removed 3 bases at V and 8 bases at J, leaving 12 bases unmatched. CDR3 length: 16 residues.